The source of this T cell receptor beta chain is a study of CD8 T cells in ankylosing spondylitis. Study-level findings and limits: A CD8+ phenotype characterized the disease-linked clones, which were relatively rare in peripheral blood.

Libraries for TCR beta were made by quantitative 5'-RACE with molecular barcodes. TCRdb passed the 5' RACE reads through MiXCR, listing each CDR3 protein once. The top ten clones hold roughly 4.5% of a sample with over 150,000 distinct CDR3 sequences, over 15% of them seen once. V lost 1 base, J lost 11 bases, and 15 bases lay in between. CDR1 is SGHVS, CDR2 FQNEAQ, per germline. There are 13 residues in the CDR3. This clonotype showed up many times. As yet, its antigen is unknown. The receptor's source is a male donor aged 10 to 35 with ankylosing spondylitis or in good health (not recorded which). Sample: blood, either unsorted or a sorted T cell fraction (not recorded which). The rearrangement uses TRBV7-8 and TRBJ2-7; no clear D. CDR3 region: CASSLGGESVEYF. As DNA, the CDR3 is TGTGCCAGCAGCTTAGGAGGTGAATCAGTCGAGTACTTC. The whole variable domain, filled in from reference TRBV7-8 and TRBJ2-7, reads GAGVSQSPRYKVAKRGQDVALRCDPISGHVSLFWYQQALGQGPEFLTYFQNEAQLDKSGLPSDRFFAERPEGSVSTLKIQRTQQEDSAVYLCASSLGGESVEYFGPGTRLTVT.